These 24 T cell receptor beta chains came from one sample sequenced in a study of CD8 T cells in Susac syndrome. Random hexamers served to reverse transcribe about 0.45 to 1 ug RNA. TCRdb re-called the immunoSEQ multiplex PCR reads through MiXCR, storing one row per CDR3 protein. There are a few hundred thousand distinct CDR3 sequences in the sample; 75% to 85% occur only once, and roughly 0.22% lies in the top ten. Sequencing was performed on CD8+ T cells from PBMCs. These receptors were collected from a human donor with multiple sclerosis.

The chain links TRBV11-2 to TRBJ2-5; 9 bases agree with TRBD2. The CDR3 runs to 17 residues. The trim removed 3 bases at V and 1 base at J, leaving 9 bases unmatched. Germline V CDR1 and CDR2: SGHAT, FQNNGV. In DNA, the CDR3 is TGTGCCAGCAGCTTGGGGGCTCTAGCGGGAACCCAAGAGACCCAGTACTTC. Its translation: CASSLGALAGTQETQYF.

V is TRBV11-2 and J is TRBJ2-1; 9 bases are shared with TRBD2. The germline gives CDR1 SGHAT, CDR2 FQNNGV. This CDR3 spans 18 amino acids. J was trimmed by 0 bases and V by 7 bases; bases with no gene match: 13. CDR3 loop: CASTTGLAGLPSYNEQFF. The CDR3, as DNA: TGTGCCAGCACTACCGGCCTAGCGGGACTTCCCTCCTACAATGAGCAGTTCTTC.

The V gene is TRBV7-3, the J gene TRBJ2-7; D gene uncertain. This CDR3 comprises 14 residues. The germline V and J ends were trimmed by 4 bases and 0 bases, with 10 bases remaining between them. Germline values: CDR1 SGHTA, CDR2 FQGTGA. The CDR3 DNA sequence: TGTGCCAGCAGCTATCGTGGCAGCTCCTACGAGCAGTACTTC. It translates to CASSYRGSSYEQYF.

The gene calls are TRBV19 and TRBJ1-4; TRBD1 is a possible D gene (6 bases). CDR3 length: 16 amino acids. V lost 5 bases and J 4 bases, leaving 17 bases between the germline ends. Germline CDR1 is LNHDA and CDR2 is SQIVND (reference sequence). The CDR3, as DNA: TGTGCCAGTAGTCCCGGTAGGGACACCAGTAATGAAAAACTGTTTTTT. This translates into CASSPGRDTSNEKLFF.

The gene calls are TRBV7-8 and TRBJ2-3; possibly TRBD2 for D (5 bases). The CDR3 sequence is 13 residues long. V gave up 3 bases and J gave up 4 bases, with 8 bases separating them. From germline, CDR1 is SGHVS and CDR2 FQNEAQ. Here the CDR3 reads CASSLIASDTQYF. The CDR3 bases are TGTGCCAGCAGCTTGATAGCGTCAGATACGCAGTATTTT.

The CDR3 loop reads CASSFPDMNTEAFF. In DNA form, the CDR3 reads TGTGCCAGCAGTTTTCCAGATATGAACACTGAAGCTTTCTTT. The chain uses TRBV12-3 or TRBV12-4 and TRBJ1-1; D uncertain. The V end lost 3 bases, the J end lost 0 bases, and 8 bases lay between the germline ends. The CDR3 extends over 14 amino acids.

The chain has TRBV7-9 and TRBJ1-1, with a weak D call TRBD1 (5 bases). Germline CDR1 reads SEHNR; CDR2 reads FQNEAQ (reference sequence). Trimming took 4 bases from V and 2 from J, leaving 14 bases between them. This CDR3 has 15 residues. CDR3 nucleotide sequence: TGTGCCAGCAGCTCGCGAGGGACTCCTAACACTGAAGCTTTCTTT. As protein: CASSSRGTPNTEAFF.

The chain has TRBV3-1 and TRBJ2-1, with 8 bases identical to TRBD2. CDR3 length: 15 residues. V lost 0 bases, J lost 4 bases, and 2 bases stayed unmatched. Germline V CDR1 and CDR2: LGHDT, YNNKEL (reference sequence). CDR3 sequence: CASSQDSGKYNEQFF. In DNA, the CDR3 is TGTGCCAGCAGCCAAGATAGCGGGAAGTACAATGAGCAGTTCTTC.

The chain couples TRBV7-9 to TRBJ1-2; D is undetermined. CDR1 is SEHNR, CDR2 FQNEAQ, per germline (reference sequence). Trimming removed 5 bases from V and 0 bases from J, with 13 bases in between. CDR3 length equals 15 residues. Here the CDR3 DNA reads TGTGCCAGCAGCCCTAGCGGCTATTCTAACTATGGCTACACCTTC. Translation: CASSPSGYSNYGYTF.

The chain employs TRBV25-1 and TRBJ2-7; D may correspond to TRBD1 or TRBD2 (6 bases each). The germline V gene encodes CDR1 MGHDK and CDR2 SYGVNS. The germline V and J ends were trimmed by 1 base and 4 bases, with 11 bases remaining between them. This CDR3 is 14 amino acids long. The CDR3 sequence: CASSESGGGYEQYF. The CDR3 coding sequence is TGTGCCAGCAGTGAATCCGGAGGGGGATACGAGCAGTACTTC.

V is TRBV4-1 and J is TRBJ2-7; D possibly matches TRBD1 or TRBD2 (5 bases each). The germline gives CDR1 MGHRA, CDR2 YSYEKL. The CDR3 extends over 15 amino acids. Trimming removed 4 bases at V and 3 bases at J, with 16 bases between. The CDR3 DNA is TGCGCCAGCAGCCCGGTAAGGGACCCCGGCTACGAGCAGTACTTC. Translating gives CASSPVRDPGYEQYF.

This clonotype has a handful of counts. This chain uses TRBV6-5 with TRBJ2-7; tentatively, D is TRBD2 (6 bases). The V end lost 3 bases, the J end lost 4 bases, and 13 bases lay between the germline ends. The CDR3 covers 14 residues. Germline assignment: CDR1 MNHEY and CDR2 SVGAGI. The CDR3 is CASSYSAGTYEQYF. The CDR3 DNA reads as TGTGCCAGCAGTTATTCCGCCGGGACTTACGAGCAGTACTTC.

The genes are TRBV4-2 and TRBJ2-7; D possibly corresponds to TRBD2 (6 bases). The germline CDR1 and CDR2 sequences are LGHNA and YNFKEQ. The CDR3 spans 14 residues. The V and J ends lost 1 base and 2 bases respectively, with 9 bases between them. CDR3 DNA: TGTGCCAGCAGCCAAGGACCTAGCGCCTACGAGCAGTACTTC. Amino acid sequence: CASSQGPSAYEQYF.

This rearrangement joins TRBV6-5 to TRBJ1-1; possibly TRBD1 for D (6 bases). Per the germline V gene, CDR1 is MNHEY and CDR2 is SVGAGI. Trimming removed 0 bases from V and 7 bases from J, with 9 bases in between. The CDR3 consists of 13 residues. The CDR3 nucleotides are TGTGCCAGCAGTTACTCGAGGGGGGGTGAAGCTTTCTTT. It is translated as CASSYSRGGEAFF.

This clonotype was seen a handful of times. V is TRBV2 and J is TRBJ2-1; possibly TRBD2 for D (6 bases). Germline V lookup: CDR1 SNHLY, CDR2 FYNNEI. V lost 5 bases, J lost 6 bases, and 20 bases lay in between. There are 16 residues in the CDR3. The CDR3 protein is CASSRLTSGFANEQFF. CDR3 nucleotide sequence: TGTGCCAGCAGTAGACTGACTAGTGGGTTTGCCAATGAGCAGTTCTTC. The whole variable domain, filled in from reference TRBV2 and TRBJ2-1, reads EPEVTQTPSHQVTQMGQEVILRCVPISNHLYFYWYRQILGQKVEFLVSFYNNEISEKSEIFDDQFSVERPDGSNFTLKIRSTKLEDSAMYFCASSRLTSGFANEQFFGPGTRLTVL.

This rearrangement joins TRBV10-3 to TRBJ2-7; D call uncertain. Germline CDR1 ENHRY, CDR2 SYGVKD. V lost 3 bases to trimming and J lost 3 bases, with 9 bases between them. The CDR3 length is 13 residues. CDR3 region: CAISDYKGYEQYF. CDR3 sequence (DNA): TGTGCCATCAGTGATTACAAGGGCTACGAGCAGTACTTC.

The rearrangement uses TRBV15 and TRBJ1-1, with TRBD1 matching over 8 bases. This CDR3 has 15 amino acids. Germline values: CDR1 LNHNV, CDR2 YYDKDF (reference sequence). The V and J ends lost 0 bases and 7 bases, in that order; junction bases with no gene match: 7. The CDR3 DNA reads as TGTGCCACCAGCAGAGAGACAGGGGTGGCCGTTGAAGCTTTCTTT. Amino acids: CATSRETGVAVEAFF.

The V and J genes are TRBV20-1 and TRBJ2-3; no definite D call. Germline V gives CDR1 DFQATT, CDR2 SNEGSKA (reference sequence). Between the trimmed V and J ends, which lost 0 bases and 3 bases, there was a span of 7 bases. This CDR3 has 13 amino acids. CDR3 region: CSARDGVTDTQYF. The CDR3 nucleotides are TGCAGTGCTAGAGATGGGGTAACAGATACGCAGTATTTT.

This chain uses TRBV6-5 with TRBJ2-1, with a weak D call TRBD1 (6 bases). The ends were cut back, 0 bases at V and 8 bases at J, with 8 bases in the middle. From germline, CDR1 is MNHEY and CDR2 SVGAGI. This CDR3 spans 13 amino acids. CDR3 nucleotide sequence: TGTGCCAGCAGTTACTCAGGGACATATGAGCAGTTCTTC. Its translation is CASSYSGTYEQFF.

This clonotype has just one count. This rearrangement joins TRBV7-9 to TRBJ1-1, with D unclear. Trimming removed 7 bases from V and 1 base from J, with 16 bases in between. The CDR3 length is 15 residues. Germline values: CDR1 SEHNR, CDR2 FQNEAQ (reference sequence). The CDR3 DNA sequence: TGTGCCAGCACCCCTGAGGGTCTTGGGAACACTGAAGCTTTCTTT. Protein sequence: CASTPEGLGNTEAFF.

This clonotype was recorded once. The chain couples TRBV19 to TRBJ1-1, with D possibly TRBD1 on 5 matching bases. The germline V gene has CDR1 LNHDA and CDR2 SQIVND (reference sequence). Trimming took 2 bases from V and 3 from J, leaving 10 bases between them. This CDR3 spans 14 amino acids. The CDR3 coding sequence is TGTGCCAGTAGTATATGGGGCGCGGACACTGAAGCTTTCTTT. This gives the protein CASSIWGADTEAFF.

The rearrangement joins TRBV7-9 to TRBJ2-2; D gene unclear. CDR3 length: 14 residues. The germline gives CDR1 SEHNR, CDR2 FQNEAQ (reference sequence). Trimming pared 5 bases from V and 6 bases from J, leaving 13 bases between. This CDR3 reads CASSPREVAGELFF. The CDR3 DNA reads TGTGCCAGCAGCCCGCGCGAGGTTGCCGGGGAGCTGTTTTTT.

The chain couples TRBV6-5 to TRBJ1-3; D call uncertain. Trimming left V 0 bases short and J 0 bases short, with 6 bases between. The CDR3 totals 15 residues. CDR1 is MNHEY, CDR2 SVGAGI, per germline. In nucleotides, the CDR3 is TGTGCCAGCAGTTACTCGACGGTCTCTGGAAACACCATATATTTT. Its protein is CASSYSTVSGNTIYF.

This chain connects TRBV6-2 or TRBV6-3 to TRBJ2-1; weak D call: TRBD1 (6 bases). The CDR3 has 14 amino acids. In germline, CDR1 is MNHEY, CDR2 SVGEGT. V lost 2 bases to trimming and J lost 5 bases, with 10 bases between them. DNA of the CDR3: TGTGCCAGCAGTTACGAGGACAGCGACAATGAGCAGTTCTTC. It yields the protein CASSYEDSDNEQFF.